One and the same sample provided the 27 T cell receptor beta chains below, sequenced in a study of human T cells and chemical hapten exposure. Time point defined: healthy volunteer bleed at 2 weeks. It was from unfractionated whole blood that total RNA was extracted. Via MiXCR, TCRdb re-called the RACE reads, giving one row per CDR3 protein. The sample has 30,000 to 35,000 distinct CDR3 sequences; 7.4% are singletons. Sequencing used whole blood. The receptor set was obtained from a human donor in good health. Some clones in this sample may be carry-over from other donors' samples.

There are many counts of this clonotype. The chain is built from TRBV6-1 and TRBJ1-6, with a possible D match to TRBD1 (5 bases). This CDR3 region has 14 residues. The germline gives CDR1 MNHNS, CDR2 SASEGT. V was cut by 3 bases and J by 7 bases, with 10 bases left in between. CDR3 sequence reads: CASSESGLNSPLHF. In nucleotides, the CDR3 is TGTGCCAGCAGTGAGTCAGGGTTGAATTCACCCCTCCACTTT.

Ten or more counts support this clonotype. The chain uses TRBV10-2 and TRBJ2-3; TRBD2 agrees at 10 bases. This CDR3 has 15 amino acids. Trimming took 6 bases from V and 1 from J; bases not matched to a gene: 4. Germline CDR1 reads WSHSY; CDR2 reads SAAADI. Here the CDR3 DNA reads TGCGCCAGCAGCTTAGCGGGAGGAGGCACAGATACGCAGTATTTT. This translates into CASSLAGGGTDTQYF.

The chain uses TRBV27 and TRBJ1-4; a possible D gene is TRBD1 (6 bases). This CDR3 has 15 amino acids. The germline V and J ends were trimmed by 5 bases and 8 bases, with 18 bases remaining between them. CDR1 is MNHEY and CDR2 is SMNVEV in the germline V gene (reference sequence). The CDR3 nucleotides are TGTGCCAGCAGTCTAACAGGGAATGCAGGGGAAAAACTGTTTTTT. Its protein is CASSLTGNAGEKLFF.

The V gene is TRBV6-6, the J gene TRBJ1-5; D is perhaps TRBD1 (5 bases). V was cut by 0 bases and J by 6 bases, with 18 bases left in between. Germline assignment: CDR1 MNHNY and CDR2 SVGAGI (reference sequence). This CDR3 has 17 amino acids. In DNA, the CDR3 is TGTGCCAGCAGTTACTCTCACAGGAATAGGTGTGCTCAGCCCCAGCATTTT. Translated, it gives CASSYSHRNRCAQPQHF.

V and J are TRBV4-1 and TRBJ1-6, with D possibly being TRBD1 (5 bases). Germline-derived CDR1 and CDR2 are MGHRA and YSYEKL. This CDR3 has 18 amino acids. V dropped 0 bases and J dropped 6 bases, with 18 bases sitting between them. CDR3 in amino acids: CASSQDRFRESPNSPLHF. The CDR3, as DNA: TGCGCCAGCAGCCAAGATCGGTTCAGGGAAAGTCCTAATTCACCCCTCCACTTT.

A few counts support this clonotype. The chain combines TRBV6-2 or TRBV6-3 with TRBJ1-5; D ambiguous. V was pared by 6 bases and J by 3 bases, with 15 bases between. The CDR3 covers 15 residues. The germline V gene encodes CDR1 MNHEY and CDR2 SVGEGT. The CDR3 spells CASRTGKKANQPQHF. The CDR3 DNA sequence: TGTGCCAGCAGAACCGGGAAGAAAGCCAATCAGCCCCAGCATTTT.

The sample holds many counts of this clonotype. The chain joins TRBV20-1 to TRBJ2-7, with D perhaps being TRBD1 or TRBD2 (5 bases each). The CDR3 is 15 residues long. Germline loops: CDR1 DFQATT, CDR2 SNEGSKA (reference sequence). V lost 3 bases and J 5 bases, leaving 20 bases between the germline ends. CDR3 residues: CSASPPDGDVHEQYF. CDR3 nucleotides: TGCAGTGCTAGCCCCCCCGACGGGGACGTACACGAGCAGTACTTC.

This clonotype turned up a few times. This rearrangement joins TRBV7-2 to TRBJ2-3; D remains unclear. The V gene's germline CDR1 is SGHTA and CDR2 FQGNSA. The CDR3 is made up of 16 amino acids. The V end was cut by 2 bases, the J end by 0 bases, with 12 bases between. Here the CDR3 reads CASSLRSGSSTDTQYF. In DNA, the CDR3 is TGTGCCAGCAGCTTAAGGTCAGGTTCTAGCACAGATACGCAGTATTTT. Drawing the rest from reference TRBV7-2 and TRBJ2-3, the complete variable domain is GAGVSQSPSNKVTEKGKDVELRCDPISGHTALYWYRQSLGQGLEFLIYFQGNSAPDKSGLPSDRFSAERTGGSVSTLTIQRTQQEDSAVYLCASSLRSGSSTDTQYFGPGTRLTVL.

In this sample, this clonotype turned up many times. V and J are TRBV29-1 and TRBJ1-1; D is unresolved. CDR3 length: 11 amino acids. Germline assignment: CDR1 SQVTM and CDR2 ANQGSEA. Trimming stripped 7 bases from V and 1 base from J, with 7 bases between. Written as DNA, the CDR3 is TGCAGCGGACGGGAGAACACTGAAGCTTTCTTT. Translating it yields CSGRENTEAFF.

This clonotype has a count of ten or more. The CDR3, as DNA: TGTGCCAGCAGCCAACAGGGTCCGAACAGGGATACGCAGTATTTT. Its protein product is CASSQQGPNRDTQYF. The V call is TRBV14, the J call TRBJ2-3, with a tentative D call TRBD1 (5 bases). The CDR3 covers 15 residues. Trimming pared 2 bases from V and 6 bases from J, leaving 15 bases between. Germline lookup yields CDR1 SGHDN and CDR2 FVKESK.

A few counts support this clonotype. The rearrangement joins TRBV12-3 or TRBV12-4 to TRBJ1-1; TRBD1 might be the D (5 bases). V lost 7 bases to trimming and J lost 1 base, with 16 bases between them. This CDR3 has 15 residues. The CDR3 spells CASTGTGVRNTEAFF. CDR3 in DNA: TGTGCCAGCACGGGCACAGGAGTCAGGAACACTGAAGCTTTCTTT.

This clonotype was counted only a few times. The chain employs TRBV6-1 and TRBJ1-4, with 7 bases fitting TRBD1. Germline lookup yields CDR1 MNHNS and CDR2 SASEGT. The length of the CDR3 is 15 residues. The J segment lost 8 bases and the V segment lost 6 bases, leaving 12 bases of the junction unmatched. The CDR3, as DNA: TGTGCCAGCAGGGGGGACAGCCCTCGTCGAGAAAAACTGTTTTTT. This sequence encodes CASRGDSPRREKLFF.

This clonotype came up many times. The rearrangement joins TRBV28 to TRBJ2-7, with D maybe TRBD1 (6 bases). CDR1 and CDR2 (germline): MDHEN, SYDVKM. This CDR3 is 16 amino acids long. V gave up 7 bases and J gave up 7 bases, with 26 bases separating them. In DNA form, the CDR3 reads TGTGCCAGCATCCCCAGGAGTTGGACTCAAAGGGGGGAGCAGTACTTC. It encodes CASIPRSWTQRGEQYF.

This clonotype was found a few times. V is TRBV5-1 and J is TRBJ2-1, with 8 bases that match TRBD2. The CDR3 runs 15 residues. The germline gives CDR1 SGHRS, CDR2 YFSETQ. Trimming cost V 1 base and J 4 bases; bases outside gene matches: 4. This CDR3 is CASSLTGGGYNEQFF. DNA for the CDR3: TGCGCCAGCAGCTTGACGGGCGGGGGGTACAATGAGCAGTTCTTC.

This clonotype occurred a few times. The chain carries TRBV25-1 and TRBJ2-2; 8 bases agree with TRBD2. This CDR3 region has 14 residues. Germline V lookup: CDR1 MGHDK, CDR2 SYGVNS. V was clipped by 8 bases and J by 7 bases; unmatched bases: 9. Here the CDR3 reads CASSTGGSSGELFF. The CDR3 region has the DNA TGTGCCAGCTCGACGGGGGGGTCGAGCGGGGAGCTGTTTTTT.

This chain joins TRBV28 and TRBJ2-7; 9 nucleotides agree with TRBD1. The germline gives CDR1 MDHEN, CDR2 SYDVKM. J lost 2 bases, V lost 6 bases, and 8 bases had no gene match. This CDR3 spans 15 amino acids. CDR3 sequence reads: CASSSNRGRPYEQYF. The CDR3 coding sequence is TGTGCCAGCAGCTCCAACAGGGGGCGGCCCTACGAGCAGTACTTC.

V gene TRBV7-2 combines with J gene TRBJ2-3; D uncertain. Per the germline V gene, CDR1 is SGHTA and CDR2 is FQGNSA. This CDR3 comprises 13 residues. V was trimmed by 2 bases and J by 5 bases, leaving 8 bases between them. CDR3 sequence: CASSLNMGDTQYF. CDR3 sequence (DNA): TGTGCCAGCAGCTTAAATATGGGAGATACGCAGTATTTT.

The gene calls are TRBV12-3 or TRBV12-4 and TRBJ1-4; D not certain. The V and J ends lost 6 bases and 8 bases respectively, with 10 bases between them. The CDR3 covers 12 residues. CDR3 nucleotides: TGTGCCAGCAGGGATGTTCAAGAAAAACTGTTTTTT. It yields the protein CASRDVQEKLFF.

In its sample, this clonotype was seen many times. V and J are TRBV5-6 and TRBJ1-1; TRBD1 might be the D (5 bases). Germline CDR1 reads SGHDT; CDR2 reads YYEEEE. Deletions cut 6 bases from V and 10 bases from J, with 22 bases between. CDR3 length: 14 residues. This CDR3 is CASTTGWDSGGAFF. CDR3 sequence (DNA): TGTGCCAGCACCACTGGTTGGGACTCCGGGGGAGCTTTCTTT.

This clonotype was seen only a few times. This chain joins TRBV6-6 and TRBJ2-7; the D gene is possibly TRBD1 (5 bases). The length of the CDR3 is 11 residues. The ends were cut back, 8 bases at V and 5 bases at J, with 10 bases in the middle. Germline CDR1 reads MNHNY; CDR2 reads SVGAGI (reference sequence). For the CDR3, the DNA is TGTGCCAGCGGAAAACAGGACGAGCAGTACTTC. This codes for CASGKQDEQYF.

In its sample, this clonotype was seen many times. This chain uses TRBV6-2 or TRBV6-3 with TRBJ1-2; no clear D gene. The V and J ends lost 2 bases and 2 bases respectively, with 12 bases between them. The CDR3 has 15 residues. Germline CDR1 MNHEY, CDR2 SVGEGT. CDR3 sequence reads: CASSYQAEWNYGYTF. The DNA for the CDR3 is TGTGCCAGCAGTTACCAGGCCGAATGGAACTATGGCTACACCTTC.

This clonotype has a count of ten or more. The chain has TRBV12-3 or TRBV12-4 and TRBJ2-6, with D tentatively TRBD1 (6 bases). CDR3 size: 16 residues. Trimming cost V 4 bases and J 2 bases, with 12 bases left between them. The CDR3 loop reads CASSSGTLTGANVLTF. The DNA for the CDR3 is TGTGCCAGCAGTTCCGGGACACTTACTGGGGCCAACGTCCTGACTTTC.

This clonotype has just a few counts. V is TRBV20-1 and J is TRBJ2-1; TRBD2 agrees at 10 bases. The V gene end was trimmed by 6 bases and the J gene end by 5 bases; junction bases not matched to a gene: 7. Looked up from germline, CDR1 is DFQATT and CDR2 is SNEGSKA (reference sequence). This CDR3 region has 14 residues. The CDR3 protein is CSARPSGSDNEQFF. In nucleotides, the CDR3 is TGCAGTGCCCGACCTAGCGGGAGCGACAATGAGCAGTTCTTC.

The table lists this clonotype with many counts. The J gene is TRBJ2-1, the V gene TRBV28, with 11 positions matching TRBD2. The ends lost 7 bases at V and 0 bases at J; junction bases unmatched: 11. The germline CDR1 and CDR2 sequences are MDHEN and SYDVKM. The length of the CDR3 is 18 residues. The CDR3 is CASITSGSLGPSYNEQFF. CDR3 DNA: TGTGCCAGCATCACTAGCGGGAGCTTGGGACCCTCCTACAATGAGCAGTTCTTC.

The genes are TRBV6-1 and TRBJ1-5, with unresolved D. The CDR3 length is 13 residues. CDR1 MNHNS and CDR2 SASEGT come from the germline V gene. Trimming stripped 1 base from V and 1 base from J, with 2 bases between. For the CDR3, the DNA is TGTGCCAGCAGTGAAGGAAGCAATCAGCCCCAGCATTTT. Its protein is CASSEGSNQPQHF.

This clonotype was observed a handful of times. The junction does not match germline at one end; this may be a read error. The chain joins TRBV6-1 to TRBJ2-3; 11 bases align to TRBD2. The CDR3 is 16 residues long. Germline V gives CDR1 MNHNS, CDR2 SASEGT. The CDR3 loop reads CTSSEQLAGEEDTQYF. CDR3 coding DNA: TGTACCAGCAGTGAACAACTAGCGGGAGAGGAGGATACGCAGTATTTT.

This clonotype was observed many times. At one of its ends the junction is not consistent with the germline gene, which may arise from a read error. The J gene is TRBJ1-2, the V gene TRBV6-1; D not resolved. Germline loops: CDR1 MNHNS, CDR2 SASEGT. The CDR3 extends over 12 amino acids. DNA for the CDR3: TGTGCCAGCCAGAATTCTAACTATGGCGACACCTTC. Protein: CASQNSNYGDTF.